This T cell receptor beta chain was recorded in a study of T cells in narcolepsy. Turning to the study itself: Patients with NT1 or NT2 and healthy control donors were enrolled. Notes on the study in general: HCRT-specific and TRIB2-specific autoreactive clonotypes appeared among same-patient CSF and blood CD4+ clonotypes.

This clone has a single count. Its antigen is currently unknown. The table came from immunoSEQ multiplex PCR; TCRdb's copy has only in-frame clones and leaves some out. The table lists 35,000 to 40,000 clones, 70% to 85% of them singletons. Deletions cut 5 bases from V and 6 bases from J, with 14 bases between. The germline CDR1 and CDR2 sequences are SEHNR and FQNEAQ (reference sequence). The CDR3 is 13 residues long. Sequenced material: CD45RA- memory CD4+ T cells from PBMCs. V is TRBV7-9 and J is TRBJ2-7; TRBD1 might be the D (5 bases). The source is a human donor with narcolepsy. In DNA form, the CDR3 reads TGTGCCAGCAGCCAGACACGAACAGGCGAGCAGTACTTC. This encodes CASSQTRTGEQYF.